This T cell receptor (beta chain) was sequenced in a study of metastatic and nonmetastatic thyroid tumors. Study-wide background: Samples came from malignant and benign thyroid patients, and repertoires were compared across blood and tumor or nodule tissue.

Concerning this clone itself: Antigen specificity is unknown.

General observations from the study: It was reportedly found that TCR beta diversity was significantly higher in malignant thyroid tumors than in benign nodules, a difference seen in both blood and tumor samples.

As originally analysed: Built for papillary thyroid cancer, a distant-metastasis classifier drew on CDR3 differences across clinicopathological groups. MiXCR reprocessed the PCR reads for TCRdb. TCRdb's processing, not the authors' own work, is the source of the V and J calls. The sample holds about 32,000 clones, 33% seen once. Trimming stripped 1 base from V and 3 bases from J, with 12 bases between. The CDR3 is made up of 15 amino acids. Germline V gene data show CDR1 as SGHTA and CDR2 as FQGTGA. Each patient went into thyroid surgery without having received any treatment. Source material: tumor tissue. The TCR was taken from a female donor with papillary thyroid cancer or a benign thyroid nodule (not recorded which). Some clones in this sample may be carry-over from other donors' samples. V gene TRBV7-3 combines with J gene TRBJ1-1; D is uncertain. The CDR3 DNA sequence: TGTGCCAGCAGCTTAAGTCCTCAACGGGACACTGAAGCTTTCTTT. Residues: CASSLSPQRDTEAFF.